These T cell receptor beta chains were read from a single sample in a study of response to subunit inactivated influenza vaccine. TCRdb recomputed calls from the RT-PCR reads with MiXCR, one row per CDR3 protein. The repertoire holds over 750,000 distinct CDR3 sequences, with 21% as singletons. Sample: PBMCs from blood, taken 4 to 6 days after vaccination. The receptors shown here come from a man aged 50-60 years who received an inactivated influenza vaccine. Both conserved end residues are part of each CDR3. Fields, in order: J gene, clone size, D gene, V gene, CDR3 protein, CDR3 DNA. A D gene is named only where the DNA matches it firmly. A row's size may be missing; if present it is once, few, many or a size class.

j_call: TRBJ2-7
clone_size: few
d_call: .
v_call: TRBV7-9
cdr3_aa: CASSLPLGGAGHEQYF
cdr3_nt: TGTGCCAGCAGCTTACCTCTAGGAGGGGCGGGCCACGAGCAGTACTTC

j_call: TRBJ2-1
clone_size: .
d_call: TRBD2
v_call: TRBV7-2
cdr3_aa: CASSSRYGASGPNEQFF
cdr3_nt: TGTGCCAGCAGCTCCAGATACGGGGCTAGCGGACCCAATGAGCAGTTCTTC

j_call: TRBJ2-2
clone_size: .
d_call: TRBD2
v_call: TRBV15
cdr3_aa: CATSFQGTISGELFF
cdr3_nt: TGTGCCACCAGCTTCCAAGGGACTATCTCCGGGGAGCTGTTTTTT

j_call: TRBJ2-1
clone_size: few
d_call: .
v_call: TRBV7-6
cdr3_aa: CASSLAVHHASYNEQFF
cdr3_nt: TGTGCCAGCAGCTTAGCAGTTCACCACGCGTCCTACAATGAGCAGTTCTTC

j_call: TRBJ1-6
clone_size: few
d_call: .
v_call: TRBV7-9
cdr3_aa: CASSLNNSPLHF
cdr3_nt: TGTGCCAGCAGCCTTAATAATTCACCCCTCCACTTT

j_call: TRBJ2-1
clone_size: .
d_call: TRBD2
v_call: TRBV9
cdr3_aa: CASSVSSGRASNEQFF
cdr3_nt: TGTGCCAGCAGCGTCTCTAGCGGGAGGGCCTCAAATGAGCAGTTCTTC

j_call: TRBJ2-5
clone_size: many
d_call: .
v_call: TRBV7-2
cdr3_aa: CASRWRGQGETQYF
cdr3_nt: TGTGCCAGCAGATGGAGGGGACAAGGAGAGACCCAGTACTTC

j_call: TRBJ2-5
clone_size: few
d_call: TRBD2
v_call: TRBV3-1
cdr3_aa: CASSQDGLAGWYSGETQYF
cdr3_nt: TGTGCCAGCAGCCAAGATGGACTAGCGGGATGGTATTCGGGAGAGACCCAGTACTTC

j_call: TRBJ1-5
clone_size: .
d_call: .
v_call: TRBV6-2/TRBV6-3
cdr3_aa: CASRSAGFNQPQHF
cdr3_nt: TGTGCCAGCAGATCCGCGGGGTTCAATCAGCCCCAGCATTTT

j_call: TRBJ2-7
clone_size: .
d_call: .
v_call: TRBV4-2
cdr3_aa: CASSQDFTGFYEQYF
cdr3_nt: TGTGCCAGCAGCCAAGATTTTACAGGGTTCTACGAGCAGTACTTC

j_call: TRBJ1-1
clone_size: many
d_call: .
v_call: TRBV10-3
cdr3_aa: CAISVSGDTEAFF
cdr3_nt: TGTGCCATCAGTGTCTCGGGGGACACTGAAGCTTTCTTT

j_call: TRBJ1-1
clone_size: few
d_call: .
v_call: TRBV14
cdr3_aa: CASSQGGAKAFF
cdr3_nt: TGTGCCAGCAGCCAGGGTGGAGCGAAAGCTTTCTTT

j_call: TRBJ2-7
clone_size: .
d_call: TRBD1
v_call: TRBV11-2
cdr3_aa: CASSFDRDFEQYF
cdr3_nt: TGTGCCAGCAGCTTTGACAGGGATTTCGAGCAGTACTTC

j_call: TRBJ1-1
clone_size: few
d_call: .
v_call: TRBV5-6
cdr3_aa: CASSYIGDTEAFF
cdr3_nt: TGTGCCAGCAGCTATATAGGGGACACTGAAGCTTTCTTT

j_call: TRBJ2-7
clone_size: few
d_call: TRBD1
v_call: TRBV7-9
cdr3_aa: CASSLGQGFTYEQYF
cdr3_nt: TGTGCCAGCAGCTTAGGACAGGGCTTTACCTACGAGCAGTACTTC

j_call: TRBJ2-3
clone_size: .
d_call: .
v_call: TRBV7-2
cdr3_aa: CASSSGADSTDTQYF
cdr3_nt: TGTGCCAGCAGCTCGGGAGCGGATAGCACAGATACGCAGTATTTT

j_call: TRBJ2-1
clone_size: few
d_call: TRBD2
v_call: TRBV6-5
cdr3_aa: CASSYTSGGPDEQFF
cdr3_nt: TGTGCCAGCAGTTACACTAGCGGGGGGCCGGATGAGCAGTTCTTC

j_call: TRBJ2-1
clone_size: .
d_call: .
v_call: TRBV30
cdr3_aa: CAWSPQGRGYNEQFF
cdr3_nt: TGTGCCTGGAGTCCCCAGGGCAGGGGCTACAATGAGCAGTTCTTC

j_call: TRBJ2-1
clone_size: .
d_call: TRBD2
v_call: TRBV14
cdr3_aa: CASSQVGSGRGTNEQFF
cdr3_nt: TGTGCCAGCAGCCAAGTTGGTAGCGGGAGAGGGACGAATGAGCAGTTCTTC

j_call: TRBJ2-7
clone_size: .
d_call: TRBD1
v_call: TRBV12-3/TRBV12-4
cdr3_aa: CASSFSLGTATDEQYF
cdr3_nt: TGTGCCAGCAGTTTCTCACTAGGGACAGCGACAGACGAGCAGTACTTC

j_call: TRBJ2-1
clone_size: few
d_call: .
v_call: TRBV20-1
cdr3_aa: CSARRGRAYNEQFF
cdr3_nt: TGCAGTGCTAGAAGAGGCAGGGCCTACAATGAGCAGTTCTTC

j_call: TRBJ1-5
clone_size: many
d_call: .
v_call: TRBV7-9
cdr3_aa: CASSLIGQPQHF
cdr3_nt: TGTGCCAGCAGTTTGATCGGTCAGCCCCAGCATTTT

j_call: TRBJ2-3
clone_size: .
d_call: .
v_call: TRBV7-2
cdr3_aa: CASSGGERTDTQYF
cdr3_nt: TGTGCCAGCAGCGGCGGGGAAAGGACAGATACGCAGTATTTT

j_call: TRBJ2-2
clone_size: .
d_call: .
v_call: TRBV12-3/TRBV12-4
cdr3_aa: CASSGQGIGELFF
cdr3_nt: TGTGCCAGCAGCGGGCAGGGGATTGGGGAGCTGTTTTTT

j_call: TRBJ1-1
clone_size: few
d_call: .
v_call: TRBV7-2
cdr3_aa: CASSHQGRAEAFF
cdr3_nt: TGTGCCAGCAGCCATCAGGGGAGGGCTGAAGCTTTCTTT

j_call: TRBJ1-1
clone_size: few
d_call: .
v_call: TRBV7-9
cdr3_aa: CASSLTRSTEAFF
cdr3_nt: TGTGCCAGCAGCTTAACAAGGAGCACTGAAGCTTTCTTT

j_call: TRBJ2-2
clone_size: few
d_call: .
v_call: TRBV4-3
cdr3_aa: CASSQEVRLSGELFF
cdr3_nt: TGCGCCAGCAGCCAAGAGGTTCGACTGTCCGGGGAGCTGTTTTTT

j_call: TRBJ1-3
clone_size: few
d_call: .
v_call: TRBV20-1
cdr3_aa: CSARDPRGGSGNTIYF
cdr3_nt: TGCAGTGCTAGAGATCCAAGGGGAGGCTCTGGAAACACCATATATTTT